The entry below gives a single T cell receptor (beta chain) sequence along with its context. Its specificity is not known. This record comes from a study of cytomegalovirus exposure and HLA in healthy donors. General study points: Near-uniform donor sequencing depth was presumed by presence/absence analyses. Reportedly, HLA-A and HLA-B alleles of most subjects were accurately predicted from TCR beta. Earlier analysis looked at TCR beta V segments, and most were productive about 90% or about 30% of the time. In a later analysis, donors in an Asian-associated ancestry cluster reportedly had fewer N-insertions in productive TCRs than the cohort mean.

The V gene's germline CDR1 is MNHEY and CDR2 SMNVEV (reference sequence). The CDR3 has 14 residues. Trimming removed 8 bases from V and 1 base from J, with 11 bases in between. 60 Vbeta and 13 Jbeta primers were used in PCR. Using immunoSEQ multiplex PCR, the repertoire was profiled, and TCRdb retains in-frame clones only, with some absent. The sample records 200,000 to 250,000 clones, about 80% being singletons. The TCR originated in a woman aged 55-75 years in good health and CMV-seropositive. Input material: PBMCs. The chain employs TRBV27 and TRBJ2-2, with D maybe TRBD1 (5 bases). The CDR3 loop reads CASQVDRNTGELFF. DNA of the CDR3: TGTGCCAGCCAGGTAGACAGGAACACCGGGGAGCTGTTTTTT.